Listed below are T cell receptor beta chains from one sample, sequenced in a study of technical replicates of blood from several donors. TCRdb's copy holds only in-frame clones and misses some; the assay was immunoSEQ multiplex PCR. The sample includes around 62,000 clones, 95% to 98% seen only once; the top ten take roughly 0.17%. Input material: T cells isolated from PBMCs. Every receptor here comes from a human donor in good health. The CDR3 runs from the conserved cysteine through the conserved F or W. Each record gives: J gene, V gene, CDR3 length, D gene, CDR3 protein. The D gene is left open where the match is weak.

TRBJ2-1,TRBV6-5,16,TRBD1,CASSYSIRGFDNEQFF
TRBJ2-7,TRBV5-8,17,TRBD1,CASSFHSTGTGVYEQYF
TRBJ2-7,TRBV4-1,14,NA,CASSQKGGENEQYF
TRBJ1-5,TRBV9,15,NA,CASSVGGGLNQPQHF
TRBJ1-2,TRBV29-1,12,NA,CSVHRGIYGYTF
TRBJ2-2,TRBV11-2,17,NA,CASSFPSSVANTGELFF
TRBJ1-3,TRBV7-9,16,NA,CASSLEFQGTGNTIYF
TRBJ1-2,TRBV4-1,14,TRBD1,CASSQLTGRGGYTF
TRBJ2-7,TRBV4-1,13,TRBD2,CASSLSGNYEQYF
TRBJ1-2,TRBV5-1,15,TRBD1,CASSFLRGTGDGYTF
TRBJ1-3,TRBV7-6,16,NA,CASSLSGLNPGNTIYF
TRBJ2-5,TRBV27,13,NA,CASSLSPRETQYF
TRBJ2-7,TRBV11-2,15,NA,CASSLGTAVAYEQYF
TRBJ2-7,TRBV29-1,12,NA,CSVDGQGYEQYF
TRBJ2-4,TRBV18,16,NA,CASSPPGALAKNIQYF
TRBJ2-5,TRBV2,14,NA,CASSAPAARETQYF
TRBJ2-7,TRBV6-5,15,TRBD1,CASSYWDSSRDEQYF
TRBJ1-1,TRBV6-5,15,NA,CASSTLAITNTEAFF
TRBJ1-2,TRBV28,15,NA,CASSRPPQINYGYTF
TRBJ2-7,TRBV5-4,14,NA,CASSPSASTYEQYF
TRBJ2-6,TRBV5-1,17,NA,CASSLVAPGSGANVLTF
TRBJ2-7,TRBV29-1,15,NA,CSVEDSGEAPYEQYF
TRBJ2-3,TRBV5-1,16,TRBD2,CASSLVAGGTTDTQYF
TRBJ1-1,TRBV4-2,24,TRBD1,CASSRRTVRQGEPESWHMNTEAFF
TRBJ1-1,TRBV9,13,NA,CASSQQGNTEAFF
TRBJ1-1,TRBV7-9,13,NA,CASSLSGDTEAFF